Following are 32 T cell receptor beta chains from one sample sequenced in a study of Ad26.COV2.S vaccination and SARS-CoV-2 variants. Sequencing was performed with immunoSEQ multiplex PCR; in TCRdb, only in-frame clones are kept and a portion is missing. The sample has hundreds of thousands of clones; 89% are singletons. The treatment was: 15 to 20 received Ad26.COV2.S at low or high dose, single or two shots; 5 received placebo; per-sample allocation not given. Sample collection was performed on day 63 after the first vaccine or placebo injection. The specimen comprised peripheral blood, sampled in a trial of Ad26.COV2.S vaccine versus placebo. These receptors were collected from a person between 18 and 65 years old who received the Ad26.COV2.S COVID-19 vaccine or a placebo.

The rearrangement links TRBV6-5 to TRBJ1-2; D not certain. This CDR3 has 14 residues. Per germline, CDR1 MNHEY and CDR2 SVGAGI. Between the trimmed V and J ends, which lost 2 bases and 5 bases, there was a span of 12 bases. In nucleotides, the CDR3 is TGTGCCAGCAGTTACGGCAGCCCAGTTTATGGCTACACCTTC. This codes for CASSYGSPVYGYTF.

The chain carries TRBV15 and TRBJ2-5, with D maybe TRBD2 (5 bases). The CDR3 loop spans 15 amino acids. Trimming removed 1 base from V and 1 base from J, with 10 bases in between. Per the germline V gene, CDR1 is LNHNV and CDR2 is YYDKDF (reference sequence). The CDR3 here is CATSRGGPIQETQYF. Written as DNA, the CDR3 is TGTGCCACCAGCAGAGGAGGGCCGATCCAAGAGACCCAGTACTTC.

The rearrangement uses TRBV29-1 and TRBJ2-1; TRBD2 matches 13 bases. Germline assignment: CDR1 SQVTM and CDR2 ANQGSEA. The CDR3 covers 15 residues. The J segment lost 5 bases and the V segment lost 1 base, leaving 2 bases of the junction unmatched. CDR3 bases: TGCAGCGTTGAAGGGACTAGCGGGGGACACAATGAGCAGTTCTTC. Encoded protein: CSVEGTSGGHNEQFF.

The chain combines TRBV18 with TRBJ1-2, with 10 bases identical to TRBD1. This CDR3 contains 15 residues. J was trimmed by 7 bases and V by 2 bases; bases with no gene match: 7. Germline-derived CDR1 and CDR2 are KGHSH and LQKENI. The CDR3 nucleotides are TGTGCCAGCTCACCATCTTCCGGGACAGGGGTTGGCTACACCTTC. It specifies CASSPSSGTGVGYTF.

The J gene is TRBJ2-5, the V gene TRBV3-1 (or the pseudogene TRBV3-2); 7 bases map to TRBD1. This CDR3 is built from 15 residues. The germline V gene has CDR1 LGHDT and CDR2 YNNKEL (reference sequence). The J segment lost 5 bases and the V segment lost 1 base, leaving 7 bases of the junction unmatched. The CDR3 region is CASSQGHRGIETQYF. The CDR3 DNA reads TGTGCCAGCAGCCAAGGGCACAGGGGCATTGAGACCCAGTACTTC.

The chain employs TRBV6-6 and TRBJ2-7; the match to TRBD2 covers 9 bases. Germline assignment: CDR1 MNHNY and CDR2 SVGAGI (reference sequence). V was clipped by 7 bases and J by 3 bases; unmatched bases: 7. The CDR3 runs 14 residues. Here the CDR3 DNA reads TGTGCCAGCAAAGTTGTAGCGGGAGTCTACGAGCAGTACTTC. Protein product: CASKVVAGVYEQYF.

The rearrangement joins TRBV11-2 to TRBJ1-4, with TRBD1 as a possible D gene (5 bases). The ends were cut back, 4 bases at V and 10 bases at J, with 16 bases in the middle. Germline V gives CDR1 SGHAT, CDR2 FQNNGV. The CDR3 has 14 residues. In DNA form, the CDR3 reads TGTGCCAGCAGCTCCGGACAAGGGCCGGGAAAACTGTTTTTT. This gives the protein CASSSGQGPGKLFF. The full variable domain, rest sourced from reference TRBV11-2 and TRBJ1-4, is EAGVAQSPRYKIIEKRQSVAFWCNPISGHATLYWYQQILGQGPKLLIQFQNNGVVDDSQLPKDRFSAERLKGVDSTLKIQPAKLEDSAVYLCASSSGQGPGKLFFGSGTQLSVL.

The chain combines TRBV7-2 with TRBJ2-4; tentatively, D is TRBD1 (5 bases). This CDR3 comprises 15 residues. Deletions cut 1 base from V and 3 bases from J, with 10 bases between. From germline, CDR1 is SGHTA and CDR2 FQGNSA. This chain's CDR3 is CASSLGGPLKNIQYF. CDR3 sequence (DNA): TGTGCCAGCAGCTTAGGGGGCCCGCTCAAAAACATTCAGTACTTC.

J is TRBJ1-6 and V is TRBV7-9; D remains unclear. From germline, CDR1 is SEHNR and CDR2 FQNEAQ (reference sequence). This CDR3 has 15 amino acids. V was shortened by 5 bases and J by 7 bases, with 15 bases between the two germline ends. This CDR3 reads CASSATSLGNSPLHF. In DNA, the CDR3 is TGTGCCAGCAGCGCTACGTCCTTGGGGAATTCACCCCTCCACTTT.

The chain recombines TRBV29-1 with TRBJ2-1; D possibly corresponds to TRBD2 (6 bases). This CDR3 comprises 15 residues. CDR1 and CDR2 (germline): SQVTM, ANQGSEA. V was trimmed by 3 bases and J by 4 bases, leaving 16 bases between them. CDR3 sequence (DNA): TGCAGCGTTGACGGGCGGGACCCTATTTACAATGAGCAGTTCTTC. Translation: CSVDGRDPIYNEQFF.

The V call is TRBV4-3, the J call TRBJ1-4; D is unresolved. CDR3 size: 14 residues. Germline V gene data show CDR1 as LGHNA and CDR2 as YSLEER. The V and J ends lost 1 base and 7 bases respectively, with 10 bases between them. The CDR3 protein is CASSQVGPAEKLFF. CDR3 sequence (DNA): TGCGCCAGCAGCCAAGTAGGGCCAGCTGAAAAACTGTTTTTT.

This chain uses TRBV9 with TRBJ2-3; 14 bases are a match to TRBD2. The CDR3 spans 18 residues. Germline assignment: CDR1 SGDLS and CDR2 YYNGEE. Losses at the gene ends were 0 bases for V and 5 bases for J; bases not matched to a gene: 8. The CDR3 reads CASSVGVTSGGALDTQYF. CDR3 bases: TGTGCCAGCAGCGTAGGCGTGACTAGCGGGGGGGCCTTAGATACGCAGTATTTT.

The chain is built from TRBV1 and TRBJ1-1. TRBV1 is designated a pseudogene. This CDR3 is built from 14 residues. Here the CDR3 DNA reads TGCACCAGCAGCTTTGGGGGGCGGGACACTGAAGCTTTCTTT. As protein: CTSSFGGRDTEAFF.

V and J are TRBV30 and TRBJ1-2; 8 bases are shared with TRBD1. Germline loops: CDR1 GTSNPN, CDR2 SVGIG (reference sequence). The CDR3 length is 12 residues. Trimming cost V 7 bases and J 8 bases; bases outside gene matches: 9. This CDR3 is CASTRQGTGYTF. CDR3 DNA: TGTGCCTCCACCCGACAGGGGACGGGCTACACCTTC.

The genes are TRBV11-2 and TRBJ2-2; D call uncertain. CDR3 length: 13 residues. V was clipped by 10 bases and J by 2 bases, with 11 bases between them. Germline V CDR1 and CDR2: SGHAT, FQNNGV. The CDR3, as DNA: TGTGCCATCCAAAATCTAAACACCGGGGAGCTGTTTTTT. This encodes CAIQNLNTGELFF. The full variable domain, in which reference TRBV11-2 and TRBJ2-2 provide the parts outside the CDR3, is EAGVAQSPRYKIIEKRQSVAFWCNPISGHATLYWYQQILGQGPKLLIQFQNNGVVDDSQLPKDRFSAERLKGVDSTLKIQPAKLEDSAVYLCAIQNLNTGELFFGEGSRLTVL.

V is TRBV6-4 and J is TRBJ2-7; 8 bases fit TRBD1. The CDR3 consists of 14 residues. The germline V gene encodes CDR1 MRHNA and CDR2 SNTAGT. Trimming took 3 bases from V and 6 from J; bases not matched to a gene: 7. CDR3 protein: CASSERTGSSEQYF. CDR3 DNA: TGTGCCAGCAGTGAGAGGACAGGGAGTAGCGAGCAGTACTTC.

A single count supports this clone. One end of the junction does not line up with germline, which may come from a read error. This chain links TRBV2 with TRBJ2-7; TRBD2 matches 7 bases. The germline CDR1 and CDR2 sequences are SNHLY and FYNNEI. The CDR3 is made up of 12 amino acids. DNA for the CDR3: TGTGCCAGCAGTGAATCTTGGGAGGGGACCTGCTTC. This sequence encodes CASSESWEGTCF.

The V and J genes are TRBV10-3 and TRBJ2-3; TRBD1 matches 9 bases. The trim removed 11 bases at V and 6 bases at J, leaving 12 bases unmatched. The CDR3 is 14 residues long. From germline, CDR1 is ENHRY and CDR2 SYGVKD. The CDR3 DNA follows: TGTGCCCCCCCCGGGGACAGGGTGTGGGATACGCAGTATTTT. It codes for CAPPGDRVWDTQYF.

The DNA for the CDR3 is TGTGCCATCAGTGCAACAACAGCGAACACTGAAGCTTTCTTT. As protein: CAISATTANTEAFF. The chain joins TRBV10-3 to TRBJ1-1; D not certain. CDR1 ENHRY and CDR2 SYGVKD come from the germline V gene. V shed 4 bases and J shed 1 base, with 10 bases lying between them. The CDR3 loop spans 14 amino acids.

The J gene is TRBJ1-6, the V gene TRBV6-5; D not resolved. Trimming took off 2 bases at V and 0 bases at J, with 8 bases between the two ends. Germline CDR1 and CDR2: MNHEY and SVGAGI. The CDR3 sequence is 16 residues long. CDR3 DNA sequence: TGTGCCAGCAGTTACGACGGTAGCTCCTATAATTCACCCCTCCACTTT. It is translated as CASSYDGSSYNSPLHF.

In this sample, this clone turned up once. The chain is built from TRBV18 and TRBJ2-7, with TRBD2 matching over 12 bases. Germline V gene data show CDR1 as KGHSH and CDR2 as LQKENI. This CDR3 is built from 15 residues. J gave up 2 bases and V 3 bases, and 2 bases lay outside the gene matches. CDR3: CASSPASGRAYEQYF. CDR3 coding DNA: TGTGCCAGCTCACCGGCTAGCGGGAGGGCCTACGAGCAGTACTTC.

The chain uses TRBV5-1 and TRBJ1-5; D remains ambiguous. There are 14 residues in the CDR3. CDR1 and CDR2 (germline): SGHRS, YFSETQ. V gave up 4 bases and J gave up 2 bases, with 10 bases separating them. The CDR3: CASSKGIGNQPQHF. DNA of the CDR3: TGCGCCAGCAGCAAGGGCATTGGCAATCAGCCCCAGCATTTT. Looking up the rest from reference TRBV5-1 and TRBJ1-5 gives the full variable domain: KAGVTQTPRYLIKTRGQQVTLSCSPISGHRSVSWYQQTPGQGLQFLFEYFSETQRNKGNFPGRFSGRQFSNSRSEMNVSTLELGDSALYLCASSKGIGNQPQHFGDGTRLSIL.

The V gene is TRBV24-1, the J gene TRBJ1-1; no clear D. The CDR3 length is 13 residues. Germline CDR1 is KGHDR and CDR2 is SFDVKD. Trimming took 4 bases from V and 6 from J, leaving 11 bases between them. CDR3 bases: TGTGCCACCAGTGACCCTGGTAGCGCTGAAGCTTTCTTT. Protein sequence: CATSDPGSAEAFF.

V and J are TRBV13 and TRBJ1-2; D unresolved. Looked up from germline, CDR1 is PRHDT and CDR2 is FYEKMQ (reference sequence). The CDR3 consists of 13 residues. Trimming cost V 1 base and J 7 bases, with 10 bases left between them. The CDR3 DNA is TGTGCCAGCAGCTTAGTTGCGGGTGTTGGCTACACCTTC. Residues: CASSLVAGVGYTF. The variable domain in full, with the rest retrieved from reference TRBV13 and TRBJ1-2, is AAGVIQSPRHLIKEKRETATLKCYPIPRHDTVYWYQQGPGQDPQFLISFYEKMQSDKGSIPDRFSAQQFSDYHSELNMSSLELGDSALYFCASSLVAGVGYTFGSGTRLTVV.

The genes are TRBV5-8 and TRBJ2-6; the match to TRBD2 covers 7 bases. V shed 4 bases and J 0 bases; nucleotides not matched to a gene: 4. The germline CDR1 and CDR2 sequences are SGHTS and YDEGEE. This CDR3 has 16 residues. This CDR3 is CASSKSGVSGANVLTF. The DNA for the CDR3 is TGTGCCAGCAGCAAAAGCGGGGTCTCTGGGGCCAACGTCCTGACTTTC. The full variable domain, completed using reference TRBV5-8 and TRBJ2-6, is EAGVTQSPTHLIKTRGQQATLRCSPISGHTSVYWYQQALGLGLQFLLWYDEGEERNRGNFPPRFSGRQFPNYSSELNVNALELEDSALYLCASSKSGVSGANVLTFGAGSRLTVL.

The J gene is TRBJ1-2, the V gene TRBV9; tentative D call: TRBD1 (5 bases). The CDR3 loop spans 14 amino acids. From germline, CDR1 is SGDLS and CDR2 YYNGEE. The V end lost 4 bases, the J end lost 4 bases, and 14 bases lay between the germline ends. CDR3 in DNA: TGTGCCAGCAGCATCACCGGGACCACCTATGGCTACACCTTC. Its translation: CASSITGTTYGYTF.

The genes are TRBV7-3 and TRBJ1-6; 8 bases align to TRBD1. The germline V gene has CDR1 SGHTA and CDR2 FQGTGA. The J segment lost 13 bases and the V segment lost 5 bases, leaving 10 bases of the junction unmatched. The CDR3 is 14 residues long. CDR3 coding DNA: TGTGCCAGCAGCCTCGGACAGGGACGGGCCCCCCTCCACTTT. It translates to CASSLGQGRAPLHF.

The chain employs TRBV6-2 or TRBV6-3 and TRBJ2-7; the match to TRBD2 covers 7 bases. CDR1 and CDR2 from the germline V gene are MNHEY and SVGEGT. There are 15 residues in the CDR3. Unmatched junction bases numbered 9, after V lost 4 bases and J lost 3 bases. CDR3 residues: CASSLGGTTNYEQYF. In nucleotides, the CDR3 is TGTGCCAGCAGTTTGGGAGGGACTACCAACTACGAGCAGTACTTC.

The chain has TRBV10-3 and TRBJ2-2; 14 nucleotides agree with TRBD2. The germline CDR1 and CDR2 sequences are ENHRY and SYGVKD. V dropped 2 bases and J dropped 5; count of bases not matched to a gene: 10. The CDR3 consists of 19 residues. The CDR3 DNA follows: TGTGCCATCAGTGAGAAGACTAGCGGGAGGGCCGGGAGAACCGGGGAGCTGTTTTTT. This encodes CAISEKTSGRAGRTGELFF.

The genes are TRBV18 and TRBJ2-3; TRBD2 is a possible D gene (6 bases). CDR3 length: 13 residues. The germline V gene encodes CDR1 KGHSH and CDR2 LQKENI. The germline V and J ends were trimmed by 6 bases and 5 bases, with 12 bases remaining between them. CDR3 in amino acids: CASSSTEGDTQYF. The CDR3 DNA sequence: TGTGCCAGCTCCTCGACGGAGGGAGATACGCAGTATTTT.

The chain joins TRBV28 to TRBJ2-7; 8 bases match TRBD2. The germline CDR1 and CDR2 sequences are MDHEN and SYDVKM. The CDR3 length is 14 residues. The V and J ends lost 10 bases and 4 bases, in that order; junction bases with no gene match: 12. CDR3 nucleotides: TGTGCCACCCTCGGGGGGGCGGGAGGTTACGAGCAGTACTTC. It codes for CATLGGAGGYEQYF.

V gene TRBV7-9 combines with J gene TRBJ2-5; a weak D match, TRBD1 (6 bases). The germline V and J ends were trimmed by 2 bases and 4 bases, with 11 bases remaining between them. CDR1 and CDR2 from the germline V gene are SEHNR and FQNEAQ (reference sequence). The CDR3 consists of 14 residues. As DNA, the CDR3 is TGTGCCAGCAGCTTAAGGGACACCCGAGAGACCCAGTACTTC. Its protein is CASSLRDTRETQYF.